The 8 T cell receptor beta chains presented below share a single source sample, sequenced in a study of blood T cell repertoires in COVID-19 (TCRdb year 2020). The method was the immunoSEQ multiplex PCR assay. Drawn from immuneACCESS, this table holds only the in-frame rearrangements with V and J called that TCRdb kept. Clones are partly lost; checked studies trace under half to an unresolved V gene and leave the rest unexplained. For this sample there are about 150,000 clones; about 90% appear just once. Clones ranked in the top ten supply 0.45% to 0.65% of the sample. The sequencing sample was made of peripheral blood. These receptors were collected from a man aged 45 to 65 with acute or convalescent COVID-19.

The chain couples TRBV11-2 to TRBJ1-1; possible D gene TRBD1, 5 bases. This CDR3 is built from 16 residues. V lost 3 bases and J 5 bases, leaving 19 bases between the germline ends. The germline gives CDR1 SGHAT, CDR2 FQNNGV. The CDR3 protein is CASSFTRDWRGTEAFF. In nucleotides, the CDR3 is TGTGCCAGCAGCTTTACCCGGGACTGGCGGGGAACTGAAGCTTTCTTT.

CDR3 in amino acids: CASRAGLAGGPRADTQYF. The CDR3 DNA reads TGCGCCAGCAGAGCCGGACTAGCGGGAGGGCCTCGGGCAGATACGCAGTATTTT. The chain employs TRBV5-1 and TRBJ2-3; 15 bases fit TRBD2. The V gene end was trimmed by 5 bases and the J gene end by 4 bases; junction bases not matched to a gene: 11. The CDR3 contains 18 residues. Per the germline V gene, CDR1 is SGHRS and CDR2 is YFSETQ.

The J gene is TRBJ2-7, the V gene TRBV13; D is possibly TRBD2 (5 bases). V was trimmed by 2 bases and J by 2 bases, leaving 13 bases between them. This CDR3 region has 15 residues. CDR1 PRHDT and CDR2 FYEKMQ come from the germline V gene (reference sequence). In DNA form, the CDR3 reads TGTGCCAGCAGCTTAAGGAGGCAGGATGCCTACGAGCAGTACTTC. Protein product: CASSLRRQDAYEQYF.

The table lists this clone with a count of one. This rearrangement joins TRBV2 to TRBJ1-2; the D is unclear. V lost 1 base, J lost 8 bases, and 11 bases lay in between. The CDR3 contains 13 residues. The germline gives CDR1 SNHLY, CDR2 FYNNEI. Written as DNA, the CDR3 is TGTGCCAGCAGTGAAGGCCCAATGAGGGGCTACACCTTC. Protein: CASSEGPMRGYTF.

The J gene is TRBJ2-3, the V gene TRBV15; D is undetermined. This CDR3 comprises 16 residues. V lost 4 bases and J 2 bases, leaving 16 bases between the germline ends. Germline lookup yields CDR1 LNHNV and CDR2 YYDKDF (reference sequence). This chain's CDR3 is CATSKEEHGYTDTQYF. The CDR3 DNA reads as TGTGCCACCAGCAAAGAGGAGCACGGCTACACAGATACGCAGTATTTT.

The chain is built from TRBV19 and TRBJ1-1, with 9 bases matching TRBD1. The CDR3 extends over 15 amino acids. The V gene's germline CDR1 is LNHDA and CDR2 SQIVND (reference sequence). V shed 4 bases, J shed 2 bases, and the junction held 5 bases outside the gene matches. The CDR3 bases are TGTGCCAGTAGTAGAACAGGGGGCAGCAACACTGAAGCTTTCTTT. Translation: CASSRTGGSNTEAFF.

J is TRBJ1-3 and V is TRBV7-2, with D uncertain. Trimming removed 3 bases from V and 1 base from J, with 7 bases in between. The CDR3 totals 14 residues. Looked up from germline, CDR1 is SGHTA and CDR2 is FQGNSA. DNA of the CDR3: TGTGCCAGCAGCTTGCAGGCATCTGGAAACACCATATATTTT. It is translated as CASSLQASGNTIYF.

The chain has TRBV4-1 and TRBJ2-7, with 10 bases that match TRBD2. The CDR3 is made up of 15 amino acids. Germline V gene data show CDR1 as MGHRA and CDR2 as YSYEKL. The V segment lost 4 bases and the J segment 3 bases; nucleotides outside the gene matches: 6. In DNA, the CDR3 is TGCGCCAGCAGCCCCTCCCCTAGCGGGAGCTACGAGCAGTACTTC. Its translation: CASSPSPSGSYEQYF.